The 14 T cell receptor beta chains presented below share a single source sample, sequenced in a study of cytomegalovirus exposure and HLA in healthy donors. The method was immunoSEQ multiplex PCR; TCRdb's version includes in-frame clones alone and lacks a portion of them. Of 90,000 or so clones listed, 85% were seen once; the top ten hold 20% to 25%. The sample taken for sequencing was PBMCs. The receptors here all came from a man aged 18 to 35 in good health and CMV-seropositive.

The chain recombines TRBV25-1 with TRBJ2-2; D perhaps matches TRBD1 (5 bases). Germline CDR1 and CDR2: MGHDK and SYGVNS. Trimming left V 6 bases short and J 4 bases short, with 12 bases between. There are 14 residues in the CDR3. In DNA form, the CDR3 reads TGTGCCAGCAGGAATGGGGCTGGCACCGGGGAGCTGTTTTTT. Its protein product is CASRNGAGTGELFF.

V gene TRBV7-9 combines with J gene TRBJ1-4; no clear D gene. V was cut by 4 bases and J by 8 bases, with 23 bases left in between. Per germline, CDR1 SEHNR and CDR2 FQNEAQ (reference sequence). This CDR3 has 17 residues. The CDR3 here is CASSSSWKDRPGEKLFF. In DNA, the CDR3 is TGTGCCAGCAGCTCCTCCTGGAAGGATCGTCCGGGAGAAAAACTGTTTTTT.

This chain uses TRBV6-5 with TRBJ1-2, with 7 bases fitting TRBD1. This CDR3 spans 13 amino acids. V was clipped by 6 bases and J by 4 bases; unmatched bases: 5. Germline V gives CDR1 MNHEY, CDR2 SVGAGI. The CDR3 bases are TGTGCCAGCAGAGTTAGGACAGGCTATGGCTACACCTTC. This gives the protein CASRVRTGYGYTF.

The V call is TRBV7-3, the J call TRBJ2-2, with TRBD2 as a possible D gene (6 bases). Germline lookup yields CDR1 SGHTA and CDR2 FQGTGA. The CDR3 extends over 16 amino acids. V lost 3 bases and J lost 0, with 11 bases in between. CDR3 coding DNA: TGTGCCAGCAGCTTCCTCGGGGGAACGAACACCGGGGAGCTGTTTTTT. It is translated as CASSFLGGTNTGELFF.

This clone came up a few times. The CDR3 protein is CAIGMGGAGYTF. The DNA of the CDR3 is TGTGCCATCGGGATGGGCGGGGCTGGCTACACCTTC. The V gene is TRBV10-3, the J gene TRBJ1-2, with D perhaps matching TRBD1 (5 bases). The V end lost 8 bases, the J end lost 7 bases, and 14 bases lay between the germline ends. The CDR3 is 12 residues long. From germline, CDR1 is ENHRY and CDR2 SYGVKD.

The chain couples TRBV9 to TRBJ2-5, with 11 bases fitting TRBD2. The CDR3 is 18 residues long. Germline V gene lookup returns CDR1 SGDLS and CDR2 YYNGEE. The V gene end was trimmed by 3 bases and the J gene end by 4 bases; junction bases not matched to a gene: 14. CDR3 nucleotides: TGTGCCAGCAGCGCCGGTTTAGCGGGAGGGCCTGAATTAGAGACCCAGTACTTC. Translating gives CASSAGLAGGPELETQYF.

J is TRBJ2-7 and V is TRBV29-1; 8 bases align to TRBD1. Trimming removed 5 bases from V and 6 bases from J; junction bases left unmatched: 12. The CDR3 loop spans 14 amino acids. From germline, CDR1 is SQVTM and CDR2 ANQGSEA. The CDR3: CSVIPGQASPEQYF. The CDR3 DNA reads TGCAGCGTTATACCGGGACAGGCGTCCCCCGAGCAGTACTTC.

This clone was picked up one time. The V and J genes are TRBV27 and TRBJ2-1; D is perhaps TRBD2 (6 bases). The CDR3 totals 15 residues. The germline V gene has CDR1 MNHEY and CDR2 SMNVEV (reference sequence). V was shortened by 1 base and J by 8 bases, with 15 bases between the two germline ends. CDR3 region: CASSLLLARTHEQFF. CDR3 DNA: TGTGCCAGCAGTTTATTGCTAGCGAGAACACATGAGCAGTTCTTC.

The chain couples TRBV9 to TRBJ1-2; no clear D gene. The CDR3 is made up of 15 amino acids. V lost 2 bases and J lost 8, with 19 bases in between. Looked up from germline, CDR1 is SGDLS and CDR2 is YYNGEE. The CDR3 DNA reads TGTGCCAGCAGCGTCGAACTCGACTCCTCTCAGGGCTACACCTTC. Protein sequence: CASSVELDSSQGYTF.

This chain joins TRBV6-5 and TRBJ1-1, with 9 bases that match TRBD1. V lost 10 bases to trimming and J lost 4 bases; unmatched junction nucleotides: 13. Germline V gives CDR1 MNHEY, CDR2 SVGAGI. This CDR3 has 15 amino acids. The CDR3 here is CATEGGTGSPTEAFF. CDR3 coding DNA: TGTGCCACCGAAGGGGGGACAGGGTCCCCCACTGAAGCTTTCTTT.

The chain combines TRBV2 with TRBJ2-1; D is possibly TRBD2 (5 bases). V lost 6 bases and J lost 7, with 13 bases in between. Germline values: CDR1 SNHLY, CDR2 FYNNEI. The CDR3 is made up of 13 amino acids. Written as DNA, the CDR3 is TGTGCCAGCAGCGCCCCCGGGGTTAATGAGCAGTTCTTC. It encodes CASSAPGVNEQFF.

The CDR3 nucleotides read TGTGCCAGCAGCTTCCGAGCGGGAGGGGTAGGAGAGCAGTACTTC. Its protein product is CASSFRAGGVGEQYF. This chain connects TRBV7-9 to TRBJ2-7; 10 bases are a match to TRBD2. The junction had 9 bases not matched to a gene; V was cut back by 3 bases and J by 7 bases. Looked up from germline, CDR1 is SEHNR and CDR2 is FQNEAQ (reference sequence). This CDR3 spans 15 amino acids.

This clone was counted many times. The chain links TRBV19 to TRBJ2-5; perhaps TRBD1 as D (5 bases). This CDR3 has 13 residues. Trimming left V 6 bases short and J 2 bases short, with 10 bases between. Germline loops: CDR1 LNHDA, CDR2 SQIVND (reference sequence). DNA of the CDR3: TGTGCCAGTAGGCATACAGGACAAGAGACCCAGTACTTC. It is translated as CASRHTGQETQYF.

The chain is built from TRBV5-6 and TRBJ1-4, with D possibly matching TRBD1 (5 bases). This CDR3 is built from 14 residues. CDR1 and CDR2 (germline): SGHDT, YYEEEE. The ends were cut back, 4 bases at V and 5 bases at J, with 12 bases in the middle. The CDR3 is CASSPLNRNEKLFF. CDR3 in DNA: TGTGCCAGCAGCCCGTTAAACAGGAATGAAAAACTGTTTTTT.